The clone carrying this T cell receptor (beta chain) was observed a single time. CDR3 length: 13 amino acids. V dropped 3 bases and J dropped 8 bases, with 13 bases sitting between them. Germline V gives CDR1 SGHTA, CDR2 FQGNSA. These data belong to a study of blood T cell repertoires in COVID-19. Study at large: Specimens from acute and convalescent COVID-19 originated in the United States, Italy and Spain. T cells, B-cell-depleted T cells, or PBMCs provided the cDNA or gDNA that served as material.

Under the authors' procedure: Estimation of nucleated cell counts was performed using reference gene primer amplification. Some clones are missing from TCRdb's copy, which holds only in-frame ones; the method was immunoSEQ multiplex PCR. V and J calls and clone size are copied from that table; D and trimming were computed from the DNA. Here the sample spans around 250,000 clones, roughly 84% being singletons. The chain combines TRBV7-2 with TRBJ1-1; D perhaps matches TRBD1 (6 bases). This receptor was taken from a human donor in a cohort sampled during active COVID-19. Material: peripheral blood. CDR3 region: CASSLHRATEAFF. CDR3 sequence (DNA): TGTGCCAGCAGCTTGCACAGGGCCACGGAAGCTTTCTTT.